This T cell receptor beta chain was recorded in a study of T cell changes during pregnancy in multiple sclerosis (dated by TCRdb to the late 2010s). For context, the study as a whole: Changes in the T cell repertoire over the course of pregnancy were examined in this study in women with multiple sclerosis.

The germline V gene supplies CDR1 ENHRY and CDR2 SYGVKD. Including the terminal cysteine and phenylalanine, the CDR3 comprises 12 residues. Only the CDR3 region is kept as DNA, spanning 36 bases read in frame from base 1. V is cut by 6 bases and J by 9 bases, and the space between the germline ends is 12 bases. The library came from the immunoSEQ multiplex PCR assay. Imported from immuneACCESS, the table was reduced by TCRdb to in-frame sequences with V and J called. These copies leave out some clones; in studies compared against another copy, an unresolved V gene accounts for under half, and the cause of the remainder is not known. For this sample there are tens of thousands of clones; approximately 92% appear just once. Clones ranked in the top ten supply 2.2% of the sample. Worth noting for this clone: It has no known antigen specificity. The sample holds no much larger clone one base away, and base qualities are not on file.

The sample was peripheral blood, taken in the third trimester of pregnancy. The chain was built from TRBV10-3 and TRBJ2-1; the D segment cannot be called with confidence. The TCR sequence derives from a female donor with multiple sclerosis, enrolled in a pregnancy study. The nucleotide sequence is TGTGCCATCAGGACCGACTTAGGTGAGCAGTTCTTC. The translation is CAIRTDLGEQFF.